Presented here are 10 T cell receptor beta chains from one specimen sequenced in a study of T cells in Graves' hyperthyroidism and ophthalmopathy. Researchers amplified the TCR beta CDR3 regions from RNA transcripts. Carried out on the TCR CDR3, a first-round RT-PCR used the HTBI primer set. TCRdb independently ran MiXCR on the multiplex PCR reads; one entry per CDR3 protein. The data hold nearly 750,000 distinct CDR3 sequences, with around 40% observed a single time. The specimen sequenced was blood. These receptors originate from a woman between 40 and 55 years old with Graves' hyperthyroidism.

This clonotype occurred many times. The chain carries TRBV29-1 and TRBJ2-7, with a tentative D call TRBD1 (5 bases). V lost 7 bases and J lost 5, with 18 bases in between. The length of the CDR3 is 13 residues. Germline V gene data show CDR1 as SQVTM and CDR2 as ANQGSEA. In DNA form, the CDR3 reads TGCAGCGCCTACCGGCAGGGCTTTCACGAGCAGTACTTC. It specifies CSAYRQGFHEQYF.

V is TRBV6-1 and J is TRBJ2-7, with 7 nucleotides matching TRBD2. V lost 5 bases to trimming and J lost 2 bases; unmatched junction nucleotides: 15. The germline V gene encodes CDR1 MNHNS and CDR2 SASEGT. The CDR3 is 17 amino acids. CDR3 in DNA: TGTGCCAGCAGTTCCGCGGCGACCCGAGCGGGAACCTACGAGCAGTACTTC. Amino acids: CASSSAATRAGTYEQYF.

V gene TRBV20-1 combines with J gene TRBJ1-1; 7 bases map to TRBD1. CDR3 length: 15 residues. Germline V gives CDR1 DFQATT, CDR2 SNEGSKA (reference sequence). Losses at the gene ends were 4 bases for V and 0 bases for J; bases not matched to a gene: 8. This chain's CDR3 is CSAIDRARMNTEAFF. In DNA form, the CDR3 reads TGCAGTGCTATCGACAGGGCCAGAATGAACACTGAAGCTTTCTTT.

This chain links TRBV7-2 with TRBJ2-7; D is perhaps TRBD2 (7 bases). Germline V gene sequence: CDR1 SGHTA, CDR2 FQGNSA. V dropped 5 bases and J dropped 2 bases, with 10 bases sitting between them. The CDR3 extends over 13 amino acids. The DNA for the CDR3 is TGTGCCAGCAGCGTAGGGGGGGCCTACGAGCAGTACTTC. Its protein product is CASSVGGAYEQYF.

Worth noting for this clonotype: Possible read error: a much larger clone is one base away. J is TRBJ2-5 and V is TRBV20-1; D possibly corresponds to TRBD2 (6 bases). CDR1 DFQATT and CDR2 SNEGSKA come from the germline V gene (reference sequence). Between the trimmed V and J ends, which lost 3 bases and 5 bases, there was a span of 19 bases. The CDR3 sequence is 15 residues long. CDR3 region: CSARAATSLWETQYF. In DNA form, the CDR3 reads TGCAGTGCTAGGGCCGCCACTAGCCTCTGGGAGACCCAGTACTTC.

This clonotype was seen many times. The CDR3 spells CAISLAGLNSTQYF. CDR3 nucleotide sequence: TGTGCCATCAGCCTAGCGGGGTTAAATTCTACGCAGTATTTT. The chain combines TRBV10-3 with TRBJ2-3; 9 nucleotides line up with TRBD2. The CDR3 is 14 residues long. Trimming at V came to 6 bases and at J to 8 bases, leaving 9 bases not matched to a gene. Germline V CDR1 and CDR2: ENHRY, SYGVKD.

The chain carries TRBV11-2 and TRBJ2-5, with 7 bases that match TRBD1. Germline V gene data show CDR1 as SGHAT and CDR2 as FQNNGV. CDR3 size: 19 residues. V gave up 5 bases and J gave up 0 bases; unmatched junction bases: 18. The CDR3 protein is CASSATGESGQPYQETQYF. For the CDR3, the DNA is TGTGCCAGCAGCGCTACAGGGGAGTCTGGGCAGCCATACCAAGAGACCCAGTACTTC.

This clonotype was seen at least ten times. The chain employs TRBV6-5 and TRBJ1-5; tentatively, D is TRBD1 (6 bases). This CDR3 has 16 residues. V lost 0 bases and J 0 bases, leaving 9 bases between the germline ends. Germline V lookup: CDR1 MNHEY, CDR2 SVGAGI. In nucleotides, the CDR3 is TGTGCCAGCAGTTACTCGCGACAGGTTAGCAATCAGCCCCAGCATTTT. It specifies CASSYSRQVSNQPQHF.

In nucleotides, the CDR3 is TGTGCCAGCAGCTTAGGGACTAGCGATGAAGAGACCCAGTACTTC. Its protein product is CASSLGTSDEETQYF. J is TRBJ2-5 and V is TRBV7-9; 9 nucleotides agree with TRBD2. CDR1 SEHNR and CDR2 FQNEAQ come from the germline V gene (reference sequence). V trimming: 1 base; J trimming: 3 bases; junction bases outside the gene matches: 3. The CDR3 is 15 amino acids.

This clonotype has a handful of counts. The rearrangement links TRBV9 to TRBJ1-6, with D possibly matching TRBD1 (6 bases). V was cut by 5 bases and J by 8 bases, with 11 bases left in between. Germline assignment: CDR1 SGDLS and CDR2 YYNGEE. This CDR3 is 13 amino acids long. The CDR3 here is CASSWDTDSPLHF. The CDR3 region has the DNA TGTGCCAGCAGTTGGGACACTGATTCACCCCTCCACTTT.